The clone carrying this T cell receptor (beta chain) was counted a few times. Antigen unknown. This CDR3 comprises 14 residues. The V and J ends lost 9 bases and 5 bases respectively, with 20 bases between them. CDR1 LGHNA and CDR2 YSLEER come from the germline V gene. This record comes from a study of cytomegalovirus exposure and HLA in healthy donors. In the study overall: Among roughly 190 million T cells, an earlier analysis found 117 million unique TCR beta sequences. Study outcomes and limitations: Relative to equally common others, HLA-associated TCR beta chains showed greater clonal expansion in a later analysis. It was likely that a cluster of highly shared sequence variants was a sequencing artifact.

The PCR ran on 60 Vbeta and 13 Jbeta primers. Sequenced by immunoSEQ multiplex PCR; TCRdb stores in-frame clones only, minus some. The table records roughly 55,000 clones, about 76% of them present only once. This clonotype originated in a female donor in good health and CMV-seronegative. V gene TRBV4-3 combines with J gene TRBJ2-7; possibly TRBD2 for D (6 bases). Sequenced material: PBMCs. The CDR3 DNA is TGCGCCAGTTCAGGAGGGCTTATAAATCACGAGCAGTACTTC. It is translated as CASSGGLINHEQYF.